A single sample is the source of the 20 T cell receptor beta chains below, sequenced in a study of identical twins. TCRdb independently ran MiXCR on the 5' RACE reads; one entry per CDR3 protein. The sample contains over 500,000 distinct CDR3 sequences, about 20% of which appear only once. The sample was also reused in another study, on T cells expressing NK-cell markers.

Input material: CD4+ T cells sorted from blood. The receptors derive from a woman in her late teens or twenties in good health.

This chain links TRBV18 with TRBJ1-1; D gene unclear. The CDR3 totals 13 residues. V was cut by 2 bases and J by 1 base, with 5 bases left in between. Germline lookup yields CDR1 KGHSH and CDR2 LQKENI. The CDR3 loop reads CASSPSANTEAFF. The CDR3 coding sequence is TGTGCCAGCTCACCATCAGCGAACACTGAAGCTTTCTTT.

This clonotype showed up just a few times. V usage is TRBV10-3 and J usage is TRBJ1-2, with D perhaps matching TRBD1 (6 bases). The CDR3 covers 13 residues. In germline, CDR1 is ENHRY, CDR2 SYGVKD. Trimming took off 0 bases at V and 6 bases at J, with 8 bases between the two ends. CDR3 nucleotide sequence: TGTGCCATCAGTGAGTCGGGGACACATGGCTACACCTTC. Translated: CAISESGTHGYTF.

This clonotype was found a few times. This chain's CDR3 is CASRSHRGGYTF. The CDR3 DNA follows: TGTGCCAGCAGATCGCATAGGGGCGGCTACACCTTC. The chain recombines TRBV7-2 with TRBJ1-2; D possibly corresponds to TRBD1 (5 bases). Germline assignment: CDR1 SGHTA and CDR2 FQGNSA. V gave up 6 bases and J gave up 8 bases, with 13 bases separating them. The CDR3 spans 12 residues. Filled out from reference TRBV7-2 and TRBJ1-2, the complete variable domain reads GAGVSQSPSNKVTEKGKDVELRCDPISGHTALYWYRQSLGQGLEFLIYFQGNSAPDKSGLPSDRFSAERTGGSVSTLTIQRTQQEDSAVYLCASRSHRGGYTFGSGTRLTVV.

V and J are TRBV7-7 and TRBJ1-4; D is undetermined. CDR1 and CDR2 from the germline V gene are SSHAT and FNYEAQ (reference sequence). Between the trimmed V and J ends, which lost 3 bases and 12 bases, there was a span of 17 bases. The CDR3 extends over 14 amino acids. The CDR3 sequence: CASSFGTAGEQLFF. In DNA, the CDR3 is TGTGCCAGCAGCTTTGGCACCGCCGGGGAACAACTGTTTTTT.

The genes are TRBV5-1 and TRBJ2-5; the match to TRBD2 covers 7 bases. There are 15 residues in the CDR3. Germline CDR1 SGHRS, CDR2 YFSETQ. Trimming cost V 4 bases and J 4 bases; bases outside gene matches: 10. The CDR3 sequence: CASSPPIASGETQYF. CDR3 bases: TGCGCCAGCAGCCCCCCTATCGCTAGCGGAGAGACCCAGTACTTC.

The rearrangement links TRBV12-3 or TRBV12-4 to TRBJ2-3, with 8 bases lining up with TRBD2. The CDR3 has 17 residues. V shed 1 base and J 2 bases; nucleotides not matched to a gene: 8. CDR3: CASSLGVAGPSTDTQYF. CDR3 in DNA: TGTGCCAGCAGTTTAGGGGTAGCGGGACCTTCCACAGATACGCAGTATTTT.

The chain carries TRBV12-3 or TRBV12-4 and TRBJ2-1; 14 bases align to TRBD2. V lost 1 base to trimming and J lost 7 bases; unmatched junction nucleotides: 9. The CDR3 runs to 18 residues. CDR3 in DNA: TGTGCCAGCAGTTTAGGACTAGCGGGGGGGCAGGGGGATAATGAGCAGTTCTTC. Its translation is CASSLGLAGGQGDNEQFF.

The rearrangement joins TRBV3-1 to TRBJ2-7; possibly TRBD2 for D (5 bases). This CDR3 is 13 amino acids long. Deletions cut 1 base from V and 6 bases from J, with 10 bases between. The germline CDR1 and CDR2 sequences are LGHDT and YNNKEL (reference sequence). The CDR3 here is CASSQGLRVEQYF. As DNA, the CDR3 is TGTGCCAGCAGCCAAGGTTTGCGGGTCGAGCAGTACTTC.

The chain employs TRBV7-2 and TRBJ2-2; the D is unclear. Per the germline V gene, CDR1 is SGHTA and CDR2 is FQGNSA. This CDR3 is built from 13 residues. Trimming shortened V by 6 bases and J by 4 bases, and 9 bases separated the two germline ends. The CDR3 reads CASRHTATGELFF. The DNA of the CDR3 is TGTGCCAGCAGACATACAGCCACCGGGGAGCTGTTTTTT.

The chain carries TRBV20-1 and TRBJ2-5, with 8 nucleotides matching TRBD1. V dropped 3 bases and J dropped 3; count of bases not matched to a gene: 3. Germline CDR1 is DFQATT and CDR2 is SNEGSKA (reference sequence). The CDR3 extends over 13 amino acids. CDR3 protein: CSASPGGKETQYF. CDR3 DNA sequence: TGCAGTGCTAGTCCAGGGGGCAAAGAGACCCAGTACTTC.

This clonotype was counted once. The rearrangement joins TRBV19 to TRBJ1-4; D is perhaps TRBD1 (6 bases). Germline CDR1 reads LNHDA; CDR2 reads SQIVND (reference sequence). V lost 3 bases and J lost 7, with 15 bases in between. The CDR3 is 15 residues long. The CDR3 sequence: CASSMVNRVFEKLFF. The CDR3 DNA reads TGTGCCAGTAGTATGGTGAACAGGGTATTTGAAAAACTGTTTTTT.

The CDR3 DNA follows: TGCAGTGCCGCTCTTGGAAACACCATATATTTT. Protein: CSAALGNTIYF. V is TRBV20-1 and J is TRBJ1-3; D remains ambiguous. Germline V lookup: CDR1 DFQATT, CDR2 SNEGSKA (reference sequence). V shed 6 bases and J shed 3 bases, with 6 bases lying between them. This CDR3 is built from 11 residues.

This clonotype was counted only a few times. The chain couples TRBV4-3 to TRBJ2-7, with D unclear. The germline gives CDR1 LGHNA, CDR2 YSLEER. The V end lost 3 bases, the J end lost 5 bases, and 11 bases lay between the germline ends. The CDR3 length is 13 residues. For the CDR3, the DNA is TGCGCCAGCAGCCATTCTCTCCTGGACGAGCAGTACTTC. Translating gives CASSHSLLDEQYF.

This clonotype appeared a few times. The chain recombines TRBV4-3 with TRBJ1-6; D gene ambiguous. CDR3 size: 15 residues. V lost 0 bases and J 8 bases, leaving 11 bases between the germline ends. CDR1 is LGHNA and CDR2 is YSLEER in the germline V gene. The DNA of the CDR3 is TGCGCCAGCAGCCAAGATCCGGGGAGGGATTCACCCCTCCACTTT. Protein: CASSQDPGRDSPLHF.

The V and J genes are TRBV20-1 and TRBJ1-2; a possible D gene is TRBD1 (6 bases). The length of the CDR3 is 15 residues. V shed 6 bases and J shed 0 bases, with 17 bases lying between them. Looked up from germline, CDR1 is DFQATT and CDR2 is SNEGSKA (reference sequence). CDR3 region: CSASPAWTANYGYTF. CDR3 bases: TGCAGTGCGTCCCCTGCCTGGACAGCTAACTATGGCTACACCTTC.

The V call is TRBV28, the J call TRBJ2-2; tentative D call: TRBD2 (7 bases). V lost 10 bases to trimming and J lost 1 base, with 16 bases between them. The germline V gene has CDR1 MDHEN and CDR2 SYDVKM. The CDR3 extends over 15 amino acids. CDR3 nucleotide sequence: TGTGCCATCACACGAGGGGGGGGGAACACCGGGGAGCTGTTTTTT. Translating gives CAITRGGGNTGELFF. The entire variable domain, with the rest obtained from reference TRBV28 and TRBJ2-2, is as follows: DVKVTQSSRYLVKRTGEKVFLECVQDMDHENMFWYRQDPGLGLRLIYFSYDVKMKEKGDIPEGYSVSREKKERFSLILESASTNQTSMYLCAITRGGGNTGELFFGEGSRLTVL.

This clonotype was observed many times. The genes are TRBV4-1 and TRBJ2-1, with D perhaps TRBD2 (6 bases). Trimming took 0 bases from V and 0 from J, leaving 15 bases between them. CDR1 and CDR2 from the germline V gene are MGHRA and YSYEKL. CDR3 length: 18 residues. The CDR3 coding sequence is TGCGCCAGCAGCCAAGATAAAAAGCGGGCCAGCTCCTACAATGAGCAGTTCTTC. Amino acids: CASSQDKKRASSYNEQFF.

The gene calls are TRBV18 and TRBJ1-2; D may be TRBD1 (6 bases). Germline CDR1 is KGHSH and CDR2 is LQKENI. Trimming took 6 bases from V and 4 from J, leaving 15 bases between them. The CDR3 has 14 residues. CDR3 in DNA: TGTGCCAGCTCCCAGGGGACGCCAGCCTATGGCTACACCTTC. Its protein product is CASSQGTPAYGYTF.

This clonotype occurred once. This chain connects TRBV14 to TRBJ2-1, with D hard to call. The V end lost 8 bases, the J end lost 4 bases, and 12 bases lay between the germline ends. Germline CDR1 and CDR2: SGHDN and FVKESK. There are 13 residues in the CDR3. CDR3 nucleotides: TGTGCCAGCGGTCCCGGGCCGTACAATGAGCAGTTCTTC. It is translated as CASGPGPYNEQFF.

This clonotype appeared a few times. The chain links TRBV7-9 to TRBJ2-7, with a possible D match to TRBD1 (7 bases). V lost 4 bases and J lost 5, with 15 bases in between. The CDR3 is 14 amino acids. Germline loops: CDR1 SEHNR, CDR2 FQNEAQ (reference sequence). The CDR3 is CASSSRQGGNEQYF. The CDR3 DNA reads as TGTGCCAGCAGCTCCAGGCAGGGGGGAAACGAGCAGTACTTC.